The T cell receptor beta chain under discussion was sequenced for a study of T cell responses to AZD1222 COVID-19 vaccine. General study points: Researchers took repertoire samples only after the peak T cell response had come. Among AZD1222 vaccinees, only six or seven were seropositive at baseline. In the spike-specific TCR repertoire, nearly half reportedly target unmutated variant regions. At 160-218 and 743-854, vaccine-associated CD4 TCRs were dominant, and they spanned spike.

Note on this clone: Its antigen remains unknown.

The CDR3 consists of 14 residues. The germline V gene has CDR1 MRHNA and CDR2 SNTAGT. V was clipped by 3 bases and J by 5 bases, with 11 bases between them. Measured with immunoSEQ multiplex PCR; TCRdb has only the in-frame clones, and not every one. Of 90,000 to 100,000 clones in the sample, less than 85% were seen once. Material: peripheral blood, obtained 28 days after the second AZD1222 dose. The V gene is TRBV6-4, the J gene TRBJ2-1; perhaps TRBD2 as D (5 bases). This clonotype was sampled from an adult who received the AZD1222 COVID-19 vaccine. The DNA of the CDR3 is TGTGCCAGCAGTGAAGGACTGGCAAACAATGAGCAGTTCTTC. Its protein is CASSEGLANNEQFF.